In its sample, the clone carrying this TCR beta chain was seen many times. The data were taken from a study of early T cells in non-severe SARS-CoV-2 infection. Overall study: It was bulk RNA from unsorted whole blood that was sequenced, and the chains were unpaired.

Unique molecular identifier tags were affixed to discrete cDNA molecules. Using its own MiXCR run on the 5' RACE reads, TCRdb lists one record per CDR3 protein. The table shows 50,000 to 70,000 distinct CDR3 sequences, with around 13% occurring only once. This CDR3 contains 13 residues. V lost 3 bases to trimming and J lost 6 bases, with 9 bases between them. Sequenced input: whole blood. The chain carries TRBV12-3 or TRBV12-4 and TRBJ1-5; D ambiguous. The origin of this receptor is an adult who was a healthcare worker with PCR-confirmed SARS-CoV-2 infection or an uninfected control (not recorded which). The CDR3 loop is CASSFIRGQPQHF. For the CDR3, the DNA is TGTGCCAGCAGTTTTATCCGGGGTCAGCCCCAGCATTTT.